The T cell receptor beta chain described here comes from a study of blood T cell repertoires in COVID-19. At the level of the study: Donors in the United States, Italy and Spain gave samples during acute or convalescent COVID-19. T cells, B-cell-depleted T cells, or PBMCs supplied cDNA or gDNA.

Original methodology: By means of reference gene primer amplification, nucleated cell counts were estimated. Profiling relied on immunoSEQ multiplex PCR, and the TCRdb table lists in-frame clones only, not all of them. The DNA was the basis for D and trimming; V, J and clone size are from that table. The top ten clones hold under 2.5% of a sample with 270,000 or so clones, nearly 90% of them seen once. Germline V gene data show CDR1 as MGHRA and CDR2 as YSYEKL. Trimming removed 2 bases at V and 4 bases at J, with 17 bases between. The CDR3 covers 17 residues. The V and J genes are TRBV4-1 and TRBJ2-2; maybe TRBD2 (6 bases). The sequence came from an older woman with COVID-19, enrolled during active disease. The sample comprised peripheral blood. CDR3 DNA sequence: TGCGCCAGCAGCCAACTCCCGGGGAGGTGGACCACCGGGGAGCTGTTTTTT. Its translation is CASSQLPGRWTTGELFF.